The rows below give T cell receptor beta chains drawn from one sample of a study of PD-1 blockade in classical Hodgkin lymphoma. The method was immunoSEQ multiplex PCR; TCRdb's version includes in-frame clones alone and lacks a portion of them. Among fewer than 75,000 clones, 88% were seen once, and the ten largest hold more than 5%. The sample consisted of peripheral blood mononuclear cells (PBMCs), taken before the second cycle of nivolumab. These receptors all come from a human donor with classical Hodgkin lymphoma. CDR3s include the opening cysteine and the closing phenylalanine or tryptophan. The D gene is left open where the match is weak. Size tells how often a clone was seen (once, few, many) or the class of an expanded clone, and some rows leave it out.

d_gene: -; abundance: -; j_gene: TRBJ2-5; v_gene: TRBV5-1; CDR3nt: TGCGCCAGCAGCTTGGGACAGGGACGGAGGGGTTACTTC; CDR3aa: CASSLGQGRRGYF
d_gene: -; abundance: once; j_gene: TRBJ1-5; v_gene: TRBV6-5; CDR3nt: TGTGCCAGCAGTCCCTTGGGGGGCCCTAATCAGCCCCAGCATTTT; CDR3aa: CASSPLGGPNQPQHF
d_gene: TRBD1; abundance: -; j_gene: TRBJ1-1; v_gene: TRBV5-1; CDR3nt: TGCGCCAGCAGCGTCACCGGGACAGGTTCCCTGAACACTGAAGCTTTCTTT; CDR3aa: CASSVTGTGSLNTEAFF
d_gene: -; abundance: -; j_gene: TRBJ1-6; v_gene: TRBV30; CDR3nt: TGTGCCCTAGGACAGAATTCACCCCTCCACTTT; CDR3aa: CALGQNSPLHF
d_gene: TRBD2; abundance: -; j_gene: TRBJ2-5; v_gene: TRBV6-1; CDR3nt: TGTGCCAGCAGATTACTAGCGGGGATCCAAGAGACCCAGTACTTC; CDR3aa: CASRLLAGIQETQYF
d_gene: -; abundance: -; j_gene: TRBJ2-5; v_gene: TRBV7-9; CDR3nt: TGTGCCAGCAGCCTCAAGCGGAGGGAGCAAGAGACCCAGTACTTC; CDR3aa: CASSLKRREQETQYF
d_gene: -; abundance: -; j_gene: TRBJ2-2; v_gene: TRBV5-1; CDR3nt: TGCGCCAGCAGCTTGGCTCAGGGATCCACCGGGGAGCTGTTTTTT; CDR3aa: CASSLAQGSTGELFF
d_gene: TRBD1; abundance: -; j_gene: TRBJ1-2; v_gene: TRBV7-6; CDR3nt: TGTGCCAGCAGCTTAGGTCCGCAGGGGGCTAACTATGGCTACACCTTC; CDR3aa: CASSLGPQGANYGYTF
d_gene: -; abundance: -; j_gene: TRBJ1-1; v_gene: TRBV5-1; CDR3nt: TGCGCCAGCAGCGTACAGGGTGTGAACACTGAAGCTTTCTTT; CDR3aa: CASSVQGVNTEAFF
d_gene: -; abundance: -; j_gene: TRBJ1-3; v_gene: TRBV5-1; CDR3nt: TGCGCCAGCAGCTCCGGGACCCTTGGAAACACCATATATTTT; CDR3aa: CASSSGTLGNTIYF
d_gene: -; abundance: -; j_gene: TRBJ2-5; v_gene: TRBV5-1; CDR3nt: TGCGCCAGCAGCTTACCACGGGCGGTTACAGAGCACTACCAAGAGACCCAGTACTTC; CDR3aa: CASSLPRAVTEHYQETQYF
d_gene: -; abundance: few; j_gene: TRBJ2-2; v_gene: TRBV14; CDR3nt: TGTGCCAGCAGCCAAGAGGGACGGGGATACCCCGGGGAGCTGTTTTTT; CDR3aa: CASSQEGRGYPGELFF
d_gene: -; abundance: -; j_gene: TRBJ1-3; v_gene: TRBV7-9; CDR3nt: TGTGCCAGCATGACTTCAGGAAACACCATATATTTT; CDR3aa: CASMTSGNTIYF
d_gene: -; abundance: -; j_gene: TRBJ2-5; v_gene: TRBV5-1; CDR3nt: TGCGCCAGCAGCTCACCCTTTACTAGAGTTGAAGAGACCCAGTACTTC; CDR3aa: CASSSPFTRVEETQYF
d_gene: -; abundance: -; j_gene: TRBJ1-6; v_gene: TRBV28; CDR3nt: TGTGCCAGCAGTTCCGGGTCTCATTCACCCCTCCACTTT; CDR3aa: CASSSGSHSPLHF
d_gene: -; abundance: -; j_gene: TRBJ2-7; v_gene: TRBV6-5; CDR3nt: TGTGCCAGCAGGCACAGGGCAACTTCAGGCTACGAGCAGTACTTC; CDR3aa: CASRHRATSGYEQYF
d_gene: -; abundance: -; j_gene: TRBJ2-5; v_gene: TRBV25-1; CDR3nt: TGTGCCAGCAGTTGGGGTGCCCAAGAGACCCAGTACTTC; CDR3aa: CASSWGAQETQYF
d_gene: TRBD1; abundance: -; j_gene: TRBJ2-2; v_gene: TRBV9; CDR3nt: TGTGCCAGCAGCGTTCACAGGGGTGACAGGGAGCTGTTTTTT; CDR3aa: CASSVHRGDRELFF
d_gene: -; abundance: once; j_gene: TRBJ2-5; v_gene: TRBV7-3; CDR3nt: TGTGCCAGCAGCTTAGGCCCGACTTGGGGTGAGACCCAGTACTTC; CDR3aa: CASSLGPTWGETQYF
d_gene: TRBD2; abundance: -; j_gene: TRBJ2-5; v_gene: TRBV6-6; CDR3nt: TGTGCCAGCAGTCAGACTAGCAGCGAGACCCAGTACTTC; CDR3aa: CASSQTSSETQYF
d_gene: -; abundance: -; j_gene: TRBJ2-1; v_gene: TRBV6-1; CDR3nt: TGTGCCAGCAGTGTGGGGCTAAGCTCCTACAATGAGCAGTTCTTC; CDR3aa: CASSVGLSSYNEQFF
d_gene: TRBD2; abundance: -; j_gene: TRBJ2-2; v_gene: TRBV5-4; CDR3nt: TGTGCCAGCAGCTTCCTAGCGGGGGACAGAGAGGAGCTGTTTTTT; CDR3aa: CASSFLAGDREELFF
d_gene: -; abundance: -; j_gene: TRBJ1-1; v_gene: TRBV10-3; CDR3nt: TGTGCCATCAGTGCAGACCGGGACCTGGAAGCTTTCTTT; CDR3aa: CAISADRDLEAFF
d_gene: TRBD2; abundance: few; j_gene: TRBJ2-2; v_gene: TRBV6-5; CDR3nt: TGTGCCAGTGGGACTAGTTGGACCGGGGAGCTGTTTTTT; CDR3aa: CASGTSWTGELFF
d_gene: -; abundance: -; j_gene: TRBJ2-7; v_gene: TRBV5-1; CDR3nt: TGCGCCAGCAGCTTCCAGGGTCCCTACGAGCAGTACTTC; CDR3aa: CASSFQGPYEQYF
d_gene: -; abundance: few; j_gene: TRBJ2-2; v_gene: TRBV7-3; CDR3nt: TGTGCCAGCAGCTTAAACTATGGGGAGCTGTTTTTT; CDR3aa: CASSLNYGELFF
d_gene: TRBD1; abundance: -; j_gene: TRBJ1-1; v_gene: TRBV5-6; CDR3nt: TGTGCCAGCAGCTTGATTGGGCCCGGGACAGGGGGCATGAACACTGAAGCTTTCTTT; CDR3aa: CASSLIGPGTGGMNTEAFF
d_gene: -; abundance: -; j_gene: TRBJ2-3; v_gene: TRBV5-1; CDR3nt: TGCGCCAGCAGCTCCGTCGGCAGGGATGCAGATACGCAGTATTTT; CDR3aa: CASSSVGRDADTQYF
d_gene: -; abundance: -; j_gene: TRBJ2-5; v_gene: TRBV7-2; CDR3nt: TGTGCCAGCAGCTTAGGCATAGGTGTCCAAGAGACCCAGTACTTC; CDR3aa: CASSLGIGVQETQYF
d_gene: -; abundance: -; j_gene: TRBJ2-7; v_gene: TRBV30; CDR3nt: TGTGCCTGGAGTGGTGTCAGCTCCTACGAGCAGTACTTC; CDR3aa: CAWSGVSSYEQYF
d_gene: -; abundance: -; j_gene: TRBJ1-2; v_gene: TRBV5-4; CDR3nt: TGTGCCAGCAGTTATAGTGGGGTTGGCTACACCTTC; CDR3aa: CASSYSGVGYTF
d_gene: TRBD1; abundance: -; j_gene: TRBJ2-3; v_gene: TRBV5-4; CDR3nt: TGTGCCAGCAGCTCCGGGACAGGCACGGATACGCAGTATTTT; CDR3aa: CASSSGTGTDTQYF
d_gene: -; abundance: -; j_gene: TRBJ2-2; v_gene: TRBV5-1; CDR3nt: TGCGCCAGCAGCGGCACCGGGACTCAACCCACCGGGGAGCTGTTTTTT; CDR3aa: CASSGTGTQPTGELFF
d_gene: TRBD2; abundance: -; j_gene: TRBJ2-3; v_gene: TRBV6-6; CDR3nt: TGTGCCAGCAGAGCCGTAGCGGGGGGGCTGACAGATACGCAGTATTTT; CDR3aa: CASRAVAGGLTDTQYF
d_gene: -; abundance: -; j_gene: TRBJ1-1; v_gene: TRBV5-6; CDR3nt: TGTGCCAGCAGTTCGCCTCGGGGGGGATTAGGCACTGAAGCTTTCTTT; CDR3aa: CASSSPRGGLGTEAFF
d_gene: -; abundance: -; j_gene: TRBJ2-2; v_gene: TRBV5-1; CDR3nt: TGCGCCAGCAGCTTGGGAGCAAACGGGGAGCTGTTTTTT; CDR3aa: CASSLGANGELFF